A selection of T cell receptor beta chains follows, all from one sample in a study of long-term antiretroviral therapy in people with HIV. Clones were read by immunoSEQ multiplex PCR, and TCRdb kept only the in-frame ones, dropping some. The sample holds approximately 27,000 clones, roughly 92% seen once. This sample comprised unsorted PBMCs, obtained 3.1 years after starting antiretroviral therapy. The source of these receptors is a man younger than 30 with HIV. CDR3s include the opening cysteine and the closing phenylalanine or tryptophan.

CDR3aa	v_gene	j_gene
CASSWKGEDEAFF	TRBV7-9	TRBJ1-1
CAAARTSGRIETQYF	TRBV2	TRBJ2-5
CASSVVTSSYNEQFF	TRBV9	TRBJ2-1
CASSSGVYEAFF	TRBV19	TRBJ1-1
CASSLVFPLREKYTGELFF	TRBV5-1	TRBJ2-2
CASSLPASGGWETQYF	TRBV7-2	TRBJ2-5
CASSYDQPQHF	TRBV2	TRBJ1-5
CASSSLYDREAFF	TRBV5-5	TRBJ1-1
CASSLVGEAEQYF	TRBV7-8	TRBJ2-7
CASSLGVNTGELFF	TRBV13	TRBJ2-2
CASSLTGSSTDTQYF	TRBV7-6	TRBJ2-3
CALANTYEQYF	TRBV30	TRBJ2-7
CASGLRPLGVGTGELFF	TRBV12-5	TRBJ2-2
CASSLFAVNYGYTF	TRBV5-8	TRBJ1-2
CASSLGTENTEAFF	TRBV5-1	TRBJ1-1
CASSFSLGYEQYF	TRBV11-1	TRBJ2-7
CAIRNTDTYEQYF	TRBV10-3	TRBJ2-7
CASSLLGNTGELFF	TRBV5-4	TRBJ2-2
CASSPGRWQPQHF	TRBV6-5	TRBJ1-5
CASSGDGVTDTQYF	TRBV2	TRBJ2-3
CASSAGSLGAEAFF	TRBV10-2	TRBJ1-1
CASRATLGAGYGYTF	TRBV6-1	TRBJ1-2
CATSSTRETGTEAFF	TRBV10-3	TRBJ1-1
CASSLTSSTYEQYF	TRBV27	TRBJ2-7
CASSFGTSGEDTQYF	TRBV7-6	TRBJ2-3
CASDATGYNEQFF	TRBV5-1	TRBJ2-1
CASSVGQNTGELFF	TRBV6-1	TRBJ2-2
CASSAYGRGNEQFF	TRBV9	TRBJ2-1
CASGLGQANNSPLHF	TRBV12-5	TRBJ1-6
CASAGQGSNYGYTF	TRBV25-1	TRBJ1-2
CASSSQPGRGNYGYTF	TRBV7-2	TRBJ1-2
CAISEGNSPLHF	TRBV10-3	TRBJ1-6
CASSEALTEDTEAFF	TRBV2	TRBJ1-1
CASSPRRSRGGEKLFF	TRBV7-2	TRBJ1-4
CAISEGSAYEQYF	TRBV10-3	TRBJ2-7
CASSQGSGLYEQYF	TRBV5-4	TRBJ2-7
CAITGTNTDTQYF	TRBV10-3	TRBJ2-3
CASSLGPDTQYF	TRBV7-9	TRBJ2-3
CASSEGVRVVEQFF	TRBV2	TRBJ2-1
CASSHIPTSGQNIQYF	TRBV4-3	TRBJ2-4
CASSRGGSGNTIYF	TRBV2	TRBJ1-3
CGNNEQFF	TRBV4-3	TRBJ2-1
CASSQDRLSDEQYF	TRBV4-2	TRBJ2-7
CASSPQGARTGELFF	TRBV7-2	TRBJ2-2
CASGPPAGGMRTNYGYTF	TRBV12-5	TRBJ1-2
CASSTTGGGSYGYTF	TRBV21-1	TRBJ1-2
CASSSEAGEKLFF	TRBV7-6	TRBJ1-4
CSVGPVRRTEAFF	TRBV29-1	TRBJ1-1
CASSPTRESSYNSPLHF	TRBV18	TRBJ1-6
CASSNSGQGTNRGQYF	TRBV19	TRBJ2-7
CASSQGSGGGTSDTQYF	TRBV4-3	TRBJ2-3
CTSSGGSTGNTIYF	TRBV27	TRBJ1-3
CASSEAGWGQLTQETQYF	TRBV2	TRBJ2-5
CASSEARQGSTEAFF	TRBV9	TRBJ1-1
CASSPRSIGANVLTF	TRBV7-3	TRBJ2-6
CASSLASGGPGELFF	TRBV7-9	TRBJ2-2
CASSLLGQDTDTQYF	TRBV7-9	TRBJ2-3
CASSLADRGAQPQHF	TRBV7-6	TRBJ1-5
CASSEGAGGGETQYF	TRBV2	TRBJ2-5